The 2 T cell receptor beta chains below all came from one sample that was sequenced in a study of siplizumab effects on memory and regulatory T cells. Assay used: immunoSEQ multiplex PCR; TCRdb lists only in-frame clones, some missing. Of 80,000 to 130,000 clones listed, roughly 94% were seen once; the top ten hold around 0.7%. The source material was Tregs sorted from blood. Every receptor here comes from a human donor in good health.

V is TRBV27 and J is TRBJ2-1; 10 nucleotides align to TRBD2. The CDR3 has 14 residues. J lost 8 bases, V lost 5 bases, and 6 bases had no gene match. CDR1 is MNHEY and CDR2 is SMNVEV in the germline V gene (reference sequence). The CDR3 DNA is TGTGCCAGCAGTCTAAGGGGACTAGCGCATGAGCAGTTCTTC. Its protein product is CASSLRGLAHEQFF.

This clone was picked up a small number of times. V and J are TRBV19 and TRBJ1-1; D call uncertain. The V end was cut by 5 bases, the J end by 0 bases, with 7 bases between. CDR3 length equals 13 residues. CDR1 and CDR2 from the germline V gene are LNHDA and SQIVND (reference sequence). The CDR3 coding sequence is TGTGCCAGTAGTTCTCGGGTGAACACTGAAGCTTTCTTT. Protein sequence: CASSSRVNTEAFF.